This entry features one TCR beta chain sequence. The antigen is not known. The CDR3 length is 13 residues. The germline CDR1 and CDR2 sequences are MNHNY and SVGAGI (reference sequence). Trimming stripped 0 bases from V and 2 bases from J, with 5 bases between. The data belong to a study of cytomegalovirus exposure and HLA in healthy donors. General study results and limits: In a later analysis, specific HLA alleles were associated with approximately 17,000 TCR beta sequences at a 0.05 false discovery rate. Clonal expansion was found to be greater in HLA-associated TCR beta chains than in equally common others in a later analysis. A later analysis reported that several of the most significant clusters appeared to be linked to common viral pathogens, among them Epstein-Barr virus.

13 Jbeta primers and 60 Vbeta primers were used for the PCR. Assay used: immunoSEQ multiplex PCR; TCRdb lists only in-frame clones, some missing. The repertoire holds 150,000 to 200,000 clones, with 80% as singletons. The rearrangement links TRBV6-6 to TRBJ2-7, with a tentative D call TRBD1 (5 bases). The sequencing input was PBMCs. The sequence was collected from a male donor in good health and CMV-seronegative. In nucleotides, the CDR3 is TGTGCCAGCAGTTACTCGGACACCTACGAGCAGTACTTC. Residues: CASSYSDTYEQYF.